What follows describes a single T cell receptor (beta chain). There are a few counts of this clonotype. Its antigen is still unknown. Per-base qualities were not stored, and no clone one base away is much larger. From the cysteine up to the phenylalanine, the CDR3 has a length of 14 residues. The only DNA kept is the CDR3, 42 bases in frame from the first base. Trimmed from V: 2 bases; trimmed from J: 0 bases; junction bases lacking a gene match: 1. Via the germline V gene, CDR1 is SGHRS and CDR2 YFSETQ. The source of the sample is a study of spatial heterogeneity in lung cancer (dated by TCRdb to the late 2010s). Context from the whole study: Beta-chain transcripts were consistently detected in greater numbers than alpha-chain transcripts, which likely reflects a higher abundance of beta-chain transcripts. TCR transcript counts in tumor regions correlated strongly with a T cell transcriptional module score from matched bulk RNA-seq. At surgery, 200 or so tumor regions, 63 to 70 matched nontumor lung samples and 56 PBMC samples were TCR-sequenced for both alpha and beta chains. Nonsynonymous mutation counts, determined by whole-exome sequencing of tumor tissue, were related to TCR repertoire features. In non-small cell lung cancer, the study made a quantitative comparison of TCR alpha and beta repertoires among multiple tumor regions, matched nontumor lung and blood. In the raw uncorrected reads, each unique combination of TCR and UMI appeared more than ten times on average.

General conclusions and limits of the study: TCR-seq coverage of tumor T cells was estimated at only around 7% for alpha chains and around 13% for beta chains. Confirming at a functional level the hypothesis that regional TCRs recognize regional mutations was considered to require additional single-cell paired TCR alpha and beta sequencing. Counts of ubiquitous and regional expanded TCRs correlated with counts of ubiquitous and regional nonsynonymous mutations, respectively. The tumor nonsynonymous mutation count correlated with the number of expanded alpha and beta TCRs within the tumor.

In the paper's terms, the time point label means: sample taken at primary tumor resection. Samples were obtained from around 72 patients with early-stage, untreated non-small cell lung cancer from the lung TRACERx cohort. Without any cell sorting, TCR sequencing was performed on whole RNA extracted either from tumor and nontumor lung tissue or from cryopreserved PBMC samples. Only patients with enough RNA available from two or more tumor regions were chosen for TCR sequencing. A lung pathologist reviewed the tumor and adjacent nontumor lung specimens before the specimens were selected. Libraries came from 5' RACE. The sample was run on a NextSeq 500. To allow correction of PCR and sequencing errors, the TCR library protocol tagged every TCR cDNA molecule with a unique molecular identifier. The study's own analysis went as follows. Decombinator tools were used for TCR identification, UMI-based error correction and CDR3 extraction. TCRs above a frequency of 2 per 1,000, corresponding to the top 1% of the tumor frequency distribution, were defined as expanded. Expanded tumor TCRs statistically deemed absent (corrected P<0.05) from at least one tumor region were classed as regional, and all other expanded tumor TCRs were classed as ubiquitous. Renyi diversity was computed with the R vegan package after each repertoire had been subsampled 100 times to 5,000 TCRs. To build CDR3 similarity networks, amino acid triplet string-kernel similarity was used, and CDR3s were connected when their pairwise similarity was above 0.82. TCRdb reworked the public reads: Q25 trimming with fastp, MiXCR clone assembly, productive beta chains retained. Rows merge per CDR3 protein into single entries with the most common DNA and genes. The authors' filters were not applied to this entry. Counted in this sample were some 3,500 distinct CDR3 sequences; 8.3% of them appeared once. 15% to 19% of the sample is held by the ten biggest clonotypes.

The sequence was collected from a male donor with early-stage non-small cell lung cancer. Rearrangement joined TRBV5-1 to TRBJ1-2; the junction holds 7 bases that match TRBD1. Sequencing was performed on lung tumor tissue, taken at surgery. CDR3 sequence: CASSLGTANYGYTF. The nucleotides read TGCGCCAGCAGCTTAGGGACAGCTAACTATGGCTACACCTTC. The reference TRBV5-1 and TRBJ1-2 proteins fill in what lies around the CDR3, so the full variable domain reads KAGVTQTPRYLIKTRGQQVTLSCSPISGHRSVSWYQQTPGQGLQFLFEYFSETQRNKGNFPGRFSGRQFSNSRSEMNVSTLELGDSALYLCASSLGTANYGYTFGSGTRLTVV.